A single sample is the source of the 14 T cell receptor beta chains below, sequenced in a study of cytomegalovirus exposure and HLA in healthy donors. The primer mix had 60 Vbeta and 13 Jbeta primers. The method was immunoSEQ multiplex PCR; TCRdb's version includes in-frame clones alone and lacks a portion of them. The data contain around 90,000 clones, about 89% of them singletons. The specimen sequenced was PBMCs. These receptors came from a man aged 25 to 45 in good health and CMV-seropositive.

This clone was seen a handful of times. The chain joins TRBV6-4 to TRBJ1-1; D perhaps matches TRBD1 (5 bases). CDR1 MRHNA and CDR2 SNTAGT come from the germline V gene. This CDR3 comprises 14 residues. The ends were cut back, 5 bases at V and 4 bases at J, with 14 bases in the middle. The CDR3 loop is CASSIPGGLTEAFF. The CDR3 nucleotides are TGTGCCAGCAGTATCCCGGGGGGTCTCACTGAAGCTTTCTTT.

The chain is built from TRBV5-4 and TRBJ2-1; D perhaps matches TRBD2 (5 bases). Germline V lookup: CDR1 SGHNT, CDR2 YYREEE (reference sequence). Trimming took 0 bases from V and 5 from J, leaving 15 bases between them. The CDR3 runs to 16 residues. The CDR3 region is CASSLGAAATHNEQFF. The CDR3 nucleotides read TGTGCCAGCAGCTTGGGGGCAGCGGCGACGCACAATGAGCAGTTCTTC.

The rearrangement uses TRBV29-1 and TRBJ2-7; TRBD1 is a possible D gene (5 bases). The germline V and J ends were trimmed by 6 bases and 3 bases, with 15 bases remaining between them. Germline V lookup: CDR1 SQVTM, CDR2 ANQGSEA. This CDR3 spans 13 amino acids. The CDR3 reads CSVQHRQRYEQYF. The CDR3 coding sequence is TGCAGCGTCCAACACCGACAGCGCTACGAGCAGTACTTC.

The CDR3 sequence: CASSRMTELSTEAFF. In DNA, the CDR3 is TGCGCCAGCAGCCGGATGACAGAACTGAGCACTGAAGCTTTCTTT. The chain combines TRBV4-1 with TRBJ1-1; TRBD1 is a possible D gene (5 bases). This CDR3 has 15 amino acids. V was trimmed by 4 bases and J by 4 bases, leaving 16 bases between them. Germline CDR1 and CDR2: MGHRA and YSYEKL.

This clone appeared a few times. The chain employs TRBV28 and TRBJ2-1, with D maybe TRBD1 (6 bases). The CDR3 loop spans 16 amino acids. The ends were cut back, 5 bases at V and 6 bases at J, with 20 bases in the middle. Per germline, CDR1 MDHEN and CDR2 SYDVKM. CDR3 residues: CASSPPPPTGPNEQFF. The CDR3 DNA sequence: TGTGCCAGCAGTCCACCCCCGCCGACAGGACCCAATGAGCAGTTCTTC.

This clone was found once. The chain uses TRBV6-6 and TRBJ1-5; TRBD1 is a possible D gene (6 bases). The CDR3 contains 16 residues. V was trimmed by 6 bases and J by 2 bases, leaving 17 bases between them. Germline V lookup: CDR1 MNHNY, CDR2 SVGAGI (reference sequence). The CDR3 DNA reads as TGTGCCAGCAGAATCAGCAGGGGCGATGGCAATCAGCCCCAGCATTTT. This codes for CASRISRGDGNQPQHF.

The rearrangement uses TRBV9 and TRBJ1-4; D is unresolved. This CDR3 spans 15 amino acids. V was shortened by 0 bases and J by 7 bases, with 13 bases between the two germline ends. Germline CDR1 SGDLS, CDR2 YYNGEE. The DNA of the CDR3 is TGTGCCAGCAGCGTAGGTTTTTCCCTCAGTGAAAAACTGTTTTTT. Translating gives CASSVGFSLSEKLFF.

This clone turned up a few times. This chain uses TRBV6-1 with TRBJ2-3; 8 bases align to TRBD1. The germline gives CDR1 MNHNS, CDR2 SASEGT. The CDR3 totals 15 residues. V shed 6 bases and J 2 bases; nucleotides not matched to a gene: 7. The CDR3 here is CASSHRGRNTDTQYF. As DNA, the CDR3 is TGTGCCAGCAGCCACAGGGGGAGGAACACAGATACGCAGTATTTT.

This clone appeared a few times. The V gene is TRBV7-3, the J gene TRBJ2-2, with 7 bases matching TRBD2. CDR3 size: 18 residues. V gave up 5 bases and J gave up 5 bases; unmatched junction bases: 17. Germline CDR1 reads SGHTA; CDR2 reads FQGTGA. CDR3 residues: CASSPAGRVAGNTGELFF. DNA for the CDR3: TGTGCCAGCAGCCCCGCTGGCCGAGTAGCGGGCAATACCGGGGAGCTGTTTTTT.

The chain combines TRBV2 with TRBJ1-1, with D perhaps matching TRBD1 (5 bases). The germline gives CDR1 SNHLY, CDR2 FYNNEI. The CDR3 runs to 13 residues. Trimming took off 6 bases at V and 1 base at J, with 9 bases between the two ends. CDR3: CASRAGQNTEAFF. The CDR3 coding sequence is TGTGCCAGCAGAGCCGGACAGAACACTGAAGCTTTCTTT.

This clone was seen only a few times. The chain links TRBV2 to TRBJ2-7; TRBD1 matches 10 bases. Germline loops: CDR1 SNHLY, CDR2 FYNNEI. This CDR3 comprises 16 residues. Germline trimming cut 1 base from V and 5 bases from J; bases unmatched to any gene: 8. The CDR3 loop reads CASSEGSGQGGHEQYF. The CDR3 DNA follows: TGTGCCAGCAGTGAAGGTAGTGGACAGGGGGGTCACGAGCAGTACTTC.

The chain employs TRBV5-4 and TRBJ2-1; the D gene is possibly TRBD1 (6 bases). CDR1 and CDR2 from the germline V gene are SGHNT and YYREEE (reference sequence). The CDR3 runs 14 residues. V lost 0 bases and J 5 bases, leaving 9 bases between the germline ends. This CDR3 is CASSLGRTDNEQFF. For the CDR3, the DNA is TGTGCCAGCAGCTTGGGGCGGACAGACAATGAGCAGTTCTTC.

This rearrangement joins TRBV4-1 to TRBJ2-3; 8 bases match TRBD2. CDR1 and CDR2 from the germline V gene are MGHRA and YSYEKL. The V and J ends lost 0 bases and 3 bases, in that order; junction bases with no gene match: 5. This CDR3 comprises 16 residues. Written as DNA, the CDR3 is TGCGCCAGCAGCCAAGAAGGGGCTAGCGGGACAGATACGCAGTATTTT. Amino acid sequence: CASSQEGASGTDTQYF.

With respect to this clone: It is likely a read error, because the conserved phenylalanine at the end of the CDR3 is missing. The gene calls are TRBV5-1 and TRBJ2-2; the D gene is possibly TRBD2 (5 bases). V dropped 1 base and J dropped 2 bases, with 15 bases sitting between them. The CDR3 extends over 17 amino acids. CDR1 and CDR2 from the germline V gene are SGHRS and YFSETQ. The CDR3 spells CASSLRSGRFNTGELFL. The DNA for the CDR3 is TGCGCCAGCAGCTTGCGCAGCGGTAGATTTAACACCGGGGAGCTGTTTTTG.